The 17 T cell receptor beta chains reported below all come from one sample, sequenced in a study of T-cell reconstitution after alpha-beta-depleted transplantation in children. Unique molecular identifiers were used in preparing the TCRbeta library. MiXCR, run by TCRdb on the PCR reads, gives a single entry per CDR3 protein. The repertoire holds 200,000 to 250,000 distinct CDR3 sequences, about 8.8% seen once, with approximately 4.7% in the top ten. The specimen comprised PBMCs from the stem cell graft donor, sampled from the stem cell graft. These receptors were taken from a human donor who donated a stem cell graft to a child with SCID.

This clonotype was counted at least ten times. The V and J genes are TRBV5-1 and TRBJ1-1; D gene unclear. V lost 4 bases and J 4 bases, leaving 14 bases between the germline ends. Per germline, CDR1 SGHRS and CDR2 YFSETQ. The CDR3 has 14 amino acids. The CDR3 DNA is TGCGCCAGCAGCCTTTTCCAATCGGGCACTGAAGCTTTCTTT. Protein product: CASSLFQSGTEAFF.

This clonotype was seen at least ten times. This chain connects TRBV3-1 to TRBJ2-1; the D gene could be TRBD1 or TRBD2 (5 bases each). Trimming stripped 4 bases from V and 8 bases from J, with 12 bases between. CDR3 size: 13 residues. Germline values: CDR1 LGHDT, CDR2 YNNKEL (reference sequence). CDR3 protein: CASSPWGSDEQFF. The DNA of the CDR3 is TGTGCCAGCAGCCCCTGGGGGAGCGATGAGCAGTTCTTC.

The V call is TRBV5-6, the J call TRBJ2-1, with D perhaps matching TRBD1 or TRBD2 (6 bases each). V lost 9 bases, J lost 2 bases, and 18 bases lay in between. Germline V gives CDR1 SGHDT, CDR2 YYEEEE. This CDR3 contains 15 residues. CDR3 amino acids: CAMGIGGLTYNEQFF. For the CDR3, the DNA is TGTGCCATGGGCATCGGGGGCCTAACCTACAATGAGCAGTTCTTC.

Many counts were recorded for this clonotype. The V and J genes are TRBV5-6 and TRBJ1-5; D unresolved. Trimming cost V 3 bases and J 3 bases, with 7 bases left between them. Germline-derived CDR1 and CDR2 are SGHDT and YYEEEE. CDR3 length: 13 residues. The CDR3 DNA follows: TGTGCCAGCAGCTACGGCCTCAATCAGCCCCAGCATTTT. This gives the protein CASSYGLNQPQHF.

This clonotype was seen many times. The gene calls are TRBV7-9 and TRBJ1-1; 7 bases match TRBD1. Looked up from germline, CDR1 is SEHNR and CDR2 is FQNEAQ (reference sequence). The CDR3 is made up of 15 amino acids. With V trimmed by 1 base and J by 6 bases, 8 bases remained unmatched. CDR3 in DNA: TGTGCCAGCAGCTTAGTAAGACAGGGAAAAGCTGAAGCTTTCTTT. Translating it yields CASSLVRQGKAEAFF.

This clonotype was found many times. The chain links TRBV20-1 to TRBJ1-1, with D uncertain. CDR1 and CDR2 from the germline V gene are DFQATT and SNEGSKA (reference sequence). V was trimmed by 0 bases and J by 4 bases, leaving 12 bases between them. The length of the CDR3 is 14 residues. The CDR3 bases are TGCAGTGCTAGAGACCACGCCACGAGCACTGAAGCTTTCTTT. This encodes CSARDHATSTEAFF.

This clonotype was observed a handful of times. The chain's CDR3 is CASSQGLPYEQYF. CDR3 in DNA: TGTGCCAGCTCTCAGGGCTTACCCTACGAGCAGTACTTC. The chain carries TRBV7-9 and TRBJ2-7; TRBD1 might be the D (5 bases). Trimming removed 8 bases at V and 2 bases at J, with 13 bases between. Germline V gene lookup returns CDR1 SEHNR and CDR2 FQNEAQ (reference sequence). This CDR3 has 13 amino acids. The variable domain in full, with the rest retrieved from reference TRBV7-9 and TRBJ2-7, is DTGVSQNPRHKITKRGQNVTFRCDPISEHNRLYWYRQTLGQGPEFLTYFQNEAQLEKSRLLSDRFSAERPKGSFSTLEIQRTEQGDSAMYLCASSQGLPYEQYFGPGTRLTVT.

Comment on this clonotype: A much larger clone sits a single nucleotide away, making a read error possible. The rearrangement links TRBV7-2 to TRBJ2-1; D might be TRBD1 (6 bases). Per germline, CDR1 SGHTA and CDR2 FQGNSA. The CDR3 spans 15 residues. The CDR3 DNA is TGTGCCAGCAGCCTTACCGGGACATTCTACAATAAGCAGTTCTTC. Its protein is CASSLTGTFYNKQFF.

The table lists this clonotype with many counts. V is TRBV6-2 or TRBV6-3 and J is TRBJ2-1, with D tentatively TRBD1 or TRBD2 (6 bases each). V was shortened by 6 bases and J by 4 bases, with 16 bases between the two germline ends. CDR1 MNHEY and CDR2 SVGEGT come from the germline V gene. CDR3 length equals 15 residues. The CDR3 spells CASSDGGRGYNEQFF. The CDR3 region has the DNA TGTGCCAGCAGCGATGGGGGGCGGGGTTACAATGAGCAGTTCTTC.

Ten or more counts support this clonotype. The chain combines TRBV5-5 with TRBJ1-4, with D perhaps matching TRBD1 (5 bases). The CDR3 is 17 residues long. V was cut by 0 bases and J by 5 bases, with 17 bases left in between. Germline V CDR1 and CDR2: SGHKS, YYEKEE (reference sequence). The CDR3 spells CASSLGDVGSKNEKLFF. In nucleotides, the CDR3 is TGTGCCAGCAGCTTGGGGGACGTAGGGAGCAAGAATGAAAAACTGTTTTTT.

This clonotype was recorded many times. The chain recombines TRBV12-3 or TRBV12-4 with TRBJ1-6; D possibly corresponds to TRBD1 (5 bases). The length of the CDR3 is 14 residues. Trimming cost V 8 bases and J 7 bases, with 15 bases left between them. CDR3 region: CASGASEVNSPLHF. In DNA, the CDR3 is TGTGCCAGCGGGGCGAGCGAGGTGAATTCACCCCTCCACTTT.

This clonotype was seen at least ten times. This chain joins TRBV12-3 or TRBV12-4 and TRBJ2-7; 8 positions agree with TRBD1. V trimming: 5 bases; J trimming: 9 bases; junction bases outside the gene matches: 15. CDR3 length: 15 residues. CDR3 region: CASSTRTGTFLRQYF. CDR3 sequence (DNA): TGTGCCAGCAGTACCAGGACAGGGACCTTCTTACGGCAGTACTTC.

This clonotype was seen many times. CDR3 amino acids: CASSLRSSGGRRADTQYF. Written as DNA, the CDR3 is TGTGCCAGCAGTTTACGGTCTAGCGGGGGCCGCAGGGCAGATACGCAGTATTTT. V usage is TRBV12-3 or TRBV12-4 and J usage is TRBJ2-3; 10 bases match TRBD2. V was clipped by 2 bases and J by 4 bases; unmatched bases: 12. The CDR3 runs to 18 residues.

As DNA, the CDR3 is TGTGCCAGCAGTTTTTCAGGGGGTGGCTACACCTTC. Protein product: CASSFSGGGYTF. The chain couples TRBV12-3 or TRBV12-4 to TRBJ1-2; 7 bases are shared with TRBD1. The CDR3 extends over 12 amino acids. The J segment lost 7 bases and the V segment lost 3 bases, leaving 2 bases of the junction unmatched.

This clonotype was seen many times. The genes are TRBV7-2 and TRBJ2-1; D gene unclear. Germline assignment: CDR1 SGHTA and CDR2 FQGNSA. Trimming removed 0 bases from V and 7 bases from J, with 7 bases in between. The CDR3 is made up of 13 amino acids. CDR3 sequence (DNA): TGTGCCAGCAGCTTAGCGACCACTAATGAGCAGTTCTTC. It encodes CASSLATTNEQFF.

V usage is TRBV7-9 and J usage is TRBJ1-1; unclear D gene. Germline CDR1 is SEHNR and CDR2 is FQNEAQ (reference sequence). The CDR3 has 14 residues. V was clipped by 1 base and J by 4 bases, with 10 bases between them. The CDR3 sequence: CASSLVPPATEAFF. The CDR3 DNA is TGTGCCAGCAGCTTAGTGCCCCCGGCCACTGAAGCTTTCTTT.

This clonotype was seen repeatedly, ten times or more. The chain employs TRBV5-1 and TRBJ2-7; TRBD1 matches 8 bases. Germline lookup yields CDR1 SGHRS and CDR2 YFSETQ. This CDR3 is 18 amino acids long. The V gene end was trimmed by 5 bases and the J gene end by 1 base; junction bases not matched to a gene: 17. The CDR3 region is CASRLTGVASDYSYEQYF. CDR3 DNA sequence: TGCGCCAGCAGGTTGACAGGGGTGGCTTCCGATTATTCCTACGAGCAGTACTTC.